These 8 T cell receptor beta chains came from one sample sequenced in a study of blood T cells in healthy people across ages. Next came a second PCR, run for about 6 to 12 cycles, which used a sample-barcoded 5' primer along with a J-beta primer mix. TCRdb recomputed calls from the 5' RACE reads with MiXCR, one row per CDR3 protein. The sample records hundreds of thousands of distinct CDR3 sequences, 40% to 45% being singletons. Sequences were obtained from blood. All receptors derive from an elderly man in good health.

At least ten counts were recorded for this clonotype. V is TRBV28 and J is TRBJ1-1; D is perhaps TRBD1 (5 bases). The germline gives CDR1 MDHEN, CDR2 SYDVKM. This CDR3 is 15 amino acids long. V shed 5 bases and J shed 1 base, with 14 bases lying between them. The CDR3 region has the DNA TGTGCCAGCAGTCGGACGGGGCTAAGGAACACTGAAGCTTTCTTT. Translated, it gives CASSRTGLRNTEAFF.

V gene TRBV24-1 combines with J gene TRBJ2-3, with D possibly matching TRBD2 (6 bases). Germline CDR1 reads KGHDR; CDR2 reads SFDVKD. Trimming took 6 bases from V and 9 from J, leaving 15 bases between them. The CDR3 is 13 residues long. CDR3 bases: TGTGCCACCAGTCCACCGGGAGTTGTGACGCAGTATTTT. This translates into CATSPPGVVTQYF.

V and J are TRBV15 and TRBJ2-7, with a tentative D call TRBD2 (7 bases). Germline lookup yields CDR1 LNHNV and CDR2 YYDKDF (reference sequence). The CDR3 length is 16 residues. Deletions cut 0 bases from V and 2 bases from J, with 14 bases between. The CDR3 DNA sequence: TGTGCCACCAGCAGAGAAGGGGGGGGCTTTGCCTACGAGCAGTACTTC. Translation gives CATSREGGGFAYEQYF.

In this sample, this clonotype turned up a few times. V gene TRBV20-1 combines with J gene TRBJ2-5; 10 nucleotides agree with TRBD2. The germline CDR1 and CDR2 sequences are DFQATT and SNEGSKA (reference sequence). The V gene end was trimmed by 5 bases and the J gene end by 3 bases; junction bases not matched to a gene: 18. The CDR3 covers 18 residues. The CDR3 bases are TGCAGTGCTCCCTACGGGGCTAGCGGGAGACTCATCGAAGAGACCCAGTACTTC. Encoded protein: CSAPYGASGRLIEETQYF.

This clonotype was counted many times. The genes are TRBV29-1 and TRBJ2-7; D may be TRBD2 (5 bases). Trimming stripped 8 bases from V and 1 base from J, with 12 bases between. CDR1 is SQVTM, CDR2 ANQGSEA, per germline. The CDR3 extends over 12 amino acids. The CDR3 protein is CSYSGNSYEQYF. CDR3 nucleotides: TGCAGCTACTCGGGAAATTCCTACGAGCAGTACTTC.

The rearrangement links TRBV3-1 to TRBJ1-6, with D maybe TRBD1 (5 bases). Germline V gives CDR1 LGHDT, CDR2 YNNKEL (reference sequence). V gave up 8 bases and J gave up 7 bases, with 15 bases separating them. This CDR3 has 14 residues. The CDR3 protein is CASRRTLENSPLHF. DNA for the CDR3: TGTGCCAGCCGAAGGACACTTGAGAATTCACCCCTCCACTTT.

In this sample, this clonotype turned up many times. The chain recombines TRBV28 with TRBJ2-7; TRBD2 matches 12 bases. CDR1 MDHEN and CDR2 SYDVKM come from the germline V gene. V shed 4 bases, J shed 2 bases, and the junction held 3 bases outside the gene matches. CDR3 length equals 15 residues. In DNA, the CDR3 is TGTGCCAGCAGTTCTCGACTAGCGGGAGCCTACGAGCAGTACTTC. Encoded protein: CASSSRLAGAYEQYF.

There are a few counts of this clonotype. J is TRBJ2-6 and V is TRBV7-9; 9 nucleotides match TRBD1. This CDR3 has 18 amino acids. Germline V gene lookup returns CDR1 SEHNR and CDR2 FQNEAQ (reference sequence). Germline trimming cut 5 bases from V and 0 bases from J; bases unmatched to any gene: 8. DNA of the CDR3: TGTGCCAGCAGCCGCGTAACAGGGGGCTACTCTGGGGCCAACGTCCTGACTTTC. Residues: CASSRVTGGYSGANVLTF.